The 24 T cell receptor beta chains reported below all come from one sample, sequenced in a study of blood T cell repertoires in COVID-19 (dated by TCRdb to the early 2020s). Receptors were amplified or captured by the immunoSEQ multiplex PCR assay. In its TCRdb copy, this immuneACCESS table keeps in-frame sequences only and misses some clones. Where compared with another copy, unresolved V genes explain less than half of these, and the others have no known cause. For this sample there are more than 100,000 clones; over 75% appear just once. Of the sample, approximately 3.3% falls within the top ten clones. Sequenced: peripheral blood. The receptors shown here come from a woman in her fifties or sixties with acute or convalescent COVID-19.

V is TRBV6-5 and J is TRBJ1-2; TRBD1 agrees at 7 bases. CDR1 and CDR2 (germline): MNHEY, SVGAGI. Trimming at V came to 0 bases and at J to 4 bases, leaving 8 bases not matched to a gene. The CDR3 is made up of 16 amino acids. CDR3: CASSYSTGRGGYGYTF. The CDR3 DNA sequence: TGTGCCAGCAGTTACTCGACAGGGAGAGGCGGCTATGGCTACACCTTC.

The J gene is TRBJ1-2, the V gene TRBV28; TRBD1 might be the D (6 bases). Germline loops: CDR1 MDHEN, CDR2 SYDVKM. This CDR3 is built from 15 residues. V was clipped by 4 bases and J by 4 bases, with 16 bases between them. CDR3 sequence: CASSSPFGGGYGYTF. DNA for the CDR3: TGTGCCAGCAGTTCCCCCTTTGGGGGCGGCTATGGCTACACCTTC.

In DNA, the CDR3 is TGCGCCAGCAGCTTGGTCGGGGTAAGCTCCTACAATGAGCAGTTCTTC. Amino acid sequence: CASSLVGVSSYNEQFF. The rearrangement uses TRBV5-1 and TRBJ2-1; D is possibly TRBD2 (5 bases). Between the trimmed V and J ends, which lost 0 bases and 0 bases, there was a span of 10 bases. CDR1 is SGHRS, CDR2 YFSETQ, per germline. The CDR3 extends over 16 amino acids. Full variable domain (rest looked up from reference TRBV5-1 and TRBJ2-1): KAGVTQTPRYLIKTRGQQVTLSCSPISGHRSVSWYQQTPGQGLQFLFEYFSETQRNKGNFPGRFSGRQFSNSRSEMNVSTLELGDSALYLCASSLVGVSSYNEQFFGPGTRLTVL.

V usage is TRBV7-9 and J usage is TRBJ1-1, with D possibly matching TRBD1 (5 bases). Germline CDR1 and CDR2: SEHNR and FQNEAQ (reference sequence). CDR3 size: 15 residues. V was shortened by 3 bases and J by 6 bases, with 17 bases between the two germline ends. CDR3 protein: CASSFQDQIRAEAFF. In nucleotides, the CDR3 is TGTGCCAGCAGCTTCCAGGATCAGATCAGGGCTGAAGCTTTCTTT.

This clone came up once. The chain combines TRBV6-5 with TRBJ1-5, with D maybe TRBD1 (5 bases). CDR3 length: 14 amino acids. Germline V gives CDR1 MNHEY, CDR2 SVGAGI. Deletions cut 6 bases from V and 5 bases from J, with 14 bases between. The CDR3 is CASRSAGRYQPQHF. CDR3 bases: TGTGCCAGCAGGTCGGCAGGGAGGTATCAGCCCCAGCATTTT.

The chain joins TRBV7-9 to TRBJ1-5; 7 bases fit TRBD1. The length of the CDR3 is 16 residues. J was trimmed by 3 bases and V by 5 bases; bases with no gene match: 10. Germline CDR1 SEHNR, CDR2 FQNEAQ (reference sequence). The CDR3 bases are TGTGCCAGCAGCACAGGTCCACAGGGGCCCAATCAGCCCCAGCATTTT. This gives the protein CASSTGPQGPNQPQHF.

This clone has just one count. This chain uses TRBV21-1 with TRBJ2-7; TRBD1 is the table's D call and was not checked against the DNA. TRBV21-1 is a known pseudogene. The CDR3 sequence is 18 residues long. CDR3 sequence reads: CASSPRTRGSYPPYEQYV. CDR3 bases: TGTGCCAGCAGCCCAAGGACCAGGGGATCCTATCCCCCCTACGAGCAGTACGTC.

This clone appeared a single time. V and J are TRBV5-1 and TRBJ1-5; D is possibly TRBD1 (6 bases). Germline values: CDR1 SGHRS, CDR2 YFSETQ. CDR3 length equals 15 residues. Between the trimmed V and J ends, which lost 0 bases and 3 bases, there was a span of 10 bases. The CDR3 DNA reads TGCGCCAGCAGCTTGGGGACAGCCATCAATCAGCCCCAGCATTTT. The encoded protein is CASSLGTAINQPQHF. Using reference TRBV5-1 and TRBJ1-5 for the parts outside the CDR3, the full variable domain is KAGVTQTPRYLIKTRGQQVTLSCSPISGHRSVSWYQQTPGQGLQFLFEYFSETQRNKGNFPGRFSGRQFSNSRSEMNVSTLELGDSALYLCASSLGTAINQPQHFGDGTRLSIL.

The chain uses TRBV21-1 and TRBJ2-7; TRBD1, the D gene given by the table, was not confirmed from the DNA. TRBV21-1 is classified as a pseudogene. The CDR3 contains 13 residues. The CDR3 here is CASSTPQGYEQYV. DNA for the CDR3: TGTGCCAGCAGCACCCCGCAGGGTTACGAGCAGTACGTC.

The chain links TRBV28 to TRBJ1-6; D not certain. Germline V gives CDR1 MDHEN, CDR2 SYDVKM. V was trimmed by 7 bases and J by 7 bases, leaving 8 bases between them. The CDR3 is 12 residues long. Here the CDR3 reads CASTSANSPLHF. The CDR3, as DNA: TGTGCCAGCACCAGCGCCAATTCACCCCTCCACTTT.

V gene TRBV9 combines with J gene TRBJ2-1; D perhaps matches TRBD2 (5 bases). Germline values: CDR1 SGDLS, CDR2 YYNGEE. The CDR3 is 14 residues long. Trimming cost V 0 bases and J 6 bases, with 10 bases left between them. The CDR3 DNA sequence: TGTGCCAGCAGCGTAGCTAGCACTATCAATGAGCAGTTCTTC. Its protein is CASSVASTINEQFF.

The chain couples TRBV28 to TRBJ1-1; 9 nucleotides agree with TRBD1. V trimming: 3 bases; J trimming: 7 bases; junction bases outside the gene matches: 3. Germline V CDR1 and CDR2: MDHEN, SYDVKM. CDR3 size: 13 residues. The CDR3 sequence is CASSLGQGDEAFF. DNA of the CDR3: TGTGCCAGCAGTTTGGGACAGGGCGATGAAGCTTTCTTT.

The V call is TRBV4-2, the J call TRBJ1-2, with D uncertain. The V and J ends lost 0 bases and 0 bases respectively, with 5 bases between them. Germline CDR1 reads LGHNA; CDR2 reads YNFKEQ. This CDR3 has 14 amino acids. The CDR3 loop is CASSQDPANYGYTF. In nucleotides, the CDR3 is TGTGCCAGCAGCCAAGATCCAGCTAACTATGGCTACACCTTC.

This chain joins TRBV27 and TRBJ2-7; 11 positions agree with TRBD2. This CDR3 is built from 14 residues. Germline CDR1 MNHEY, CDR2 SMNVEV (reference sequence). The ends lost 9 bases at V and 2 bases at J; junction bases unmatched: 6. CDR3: CARGLAGGTYEQYV. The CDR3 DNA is TGTGCCAGAGGGTTAGCGGGAGGGACCTACGAGCAGTACGTC.

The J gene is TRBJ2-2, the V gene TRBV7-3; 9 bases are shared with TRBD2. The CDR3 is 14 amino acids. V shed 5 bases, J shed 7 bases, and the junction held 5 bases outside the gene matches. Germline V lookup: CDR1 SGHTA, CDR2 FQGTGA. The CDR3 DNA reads TGTGCCAGCAGCCCTCTAGCGGGAAGCGGGGAGCTGTTTTTT. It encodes CASSPLAGSGELFF.

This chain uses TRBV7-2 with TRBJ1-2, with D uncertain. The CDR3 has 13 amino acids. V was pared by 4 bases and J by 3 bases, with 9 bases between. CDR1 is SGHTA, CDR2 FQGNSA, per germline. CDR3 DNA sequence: TGTGCCAGCAGCTCGCGACGGGACTATGGCTACACCTTC. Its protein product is CASSSRRDYGYTF.

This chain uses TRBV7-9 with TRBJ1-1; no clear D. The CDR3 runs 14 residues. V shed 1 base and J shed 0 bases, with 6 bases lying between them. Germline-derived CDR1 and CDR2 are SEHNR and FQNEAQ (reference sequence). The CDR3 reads CASSLGPVNTEAFF. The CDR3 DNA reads TGTGCCAGCAGCTTAGGCCCGGTGAACACTGAAGCTTTCTTT.

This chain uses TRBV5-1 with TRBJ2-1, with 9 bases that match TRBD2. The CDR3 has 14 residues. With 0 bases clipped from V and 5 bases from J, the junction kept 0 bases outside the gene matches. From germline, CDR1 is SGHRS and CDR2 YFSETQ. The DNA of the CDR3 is TGCGCCAGCAGCTTGGGCGGGGGGGACAATGAGCAGTTCTTC. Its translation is CASSLGGGDNEQFF.

The CDR3: CASSLKAASSSYNEQFF. In DNA form, the CDR3 reads TGTGCCAGTAGTTTAAAGGCGGCCTCGAGCTCCTACAATGAGCAGTTCTTC. This chain connects TRBV19 to TRBJ2-1; no firm D call. CDR1 is LNHDA and CDR2 is SQIVND in the germline V gene (reference sequence). Trimming pared 5 bases from V and 0 bases from J, leaving 17 bases between. CDR3 length equals 17 residues.

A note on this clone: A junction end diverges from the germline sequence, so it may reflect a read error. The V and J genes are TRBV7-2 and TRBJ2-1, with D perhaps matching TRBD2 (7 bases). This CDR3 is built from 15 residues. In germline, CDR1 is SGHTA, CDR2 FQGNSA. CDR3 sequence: CASSLAGGGNNAQFF. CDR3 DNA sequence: TGTGCCAGCAGCTTAGCGGGAGGGGGGAACAATGCGCAGTTCTTC.

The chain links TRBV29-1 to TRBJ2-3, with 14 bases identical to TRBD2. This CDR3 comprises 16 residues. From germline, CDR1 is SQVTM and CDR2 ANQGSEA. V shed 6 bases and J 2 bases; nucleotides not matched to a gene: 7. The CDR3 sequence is CSVNGLAGGHTDTQYF. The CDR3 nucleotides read TGCAGCGTCAACGGACTAGCGGGAGGCCACACAGATACGCAGTATTTT.

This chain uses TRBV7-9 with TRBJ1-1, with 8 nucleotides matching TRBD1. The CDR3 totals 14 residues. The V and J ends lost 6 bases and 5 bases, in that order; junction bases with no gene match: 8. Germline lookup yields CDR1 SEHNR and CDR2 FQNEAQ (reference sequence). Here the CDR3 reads CASRETGVRTEAFF. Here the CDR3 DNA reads TGTGCCAGCAGGGAGACAGGGGTTCGAACTGAAGCTTTCTTT. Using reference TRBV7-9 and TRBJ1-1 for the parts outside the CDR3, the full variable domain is DTGVSQNPRHKITKRGQNVTFRCDPISEHNRLYWYRQTLGQGPEFLTYFQNEAQLEKSRLLSDRFSAERPKGSFSTLEIQRTEQGDSAMYLCASRETGVRTEAFFGQGTRLTVV.

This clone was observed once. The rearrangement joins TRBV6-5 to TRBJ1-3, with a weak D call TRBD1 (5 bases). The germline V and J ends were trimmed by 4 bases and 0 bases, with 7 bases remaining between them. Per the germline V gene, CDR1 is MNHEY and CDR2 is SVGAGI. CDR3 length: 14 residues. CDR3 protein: CASSSTVSGNTIYF. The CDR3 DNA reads TGTGCCAGCAGTTCGACAGTCTCTGGAAACACCATATATTTT.

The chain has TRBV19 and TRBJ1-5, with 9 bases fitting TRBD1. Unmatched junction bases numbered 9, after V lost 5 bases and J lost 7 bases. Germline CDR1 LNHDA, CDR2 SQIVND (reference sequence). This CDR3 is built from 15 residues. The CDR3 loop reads CASSFLRDRDQPQHF. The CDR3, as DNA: TGTGCCAGTAGTTTTCTCCGGGACAGGGACCAGCCCCAGCATTTT.